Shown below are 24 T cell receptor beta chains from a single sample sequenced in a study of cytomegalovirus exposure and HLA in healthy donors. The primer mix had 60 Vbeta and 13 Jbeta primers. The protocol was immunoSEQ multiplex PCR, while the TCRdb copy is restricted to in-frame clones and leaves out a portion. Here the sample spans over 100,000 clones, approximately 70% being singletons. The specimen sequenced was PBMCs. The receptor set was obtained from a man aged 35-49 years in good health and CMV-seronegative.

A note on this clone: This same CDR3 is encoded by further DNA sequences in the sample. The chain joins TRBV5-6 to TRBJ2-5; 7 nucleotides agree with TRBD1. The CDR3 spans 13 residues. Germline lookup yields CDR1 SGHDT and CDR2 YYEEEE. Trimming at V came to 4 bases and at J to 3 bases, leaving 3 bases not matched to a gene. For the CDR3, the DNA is TGTGCCAGCAGCCGGGACAGCAAAGAGACCCAGTACTTC. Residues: CASSRDSKETQYF.

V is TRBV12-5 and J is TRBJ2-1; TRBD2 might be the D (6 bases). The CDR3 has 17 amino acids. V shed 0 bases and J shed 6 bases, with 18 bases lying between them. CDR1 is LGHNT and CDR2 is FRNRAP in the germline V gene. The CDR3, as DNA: TGTGCTAGTGGTTTGGTACCCTCGCAGGGAGGTAGCAATGAGCAGTTCTTC. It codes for CASGLVPSQGGSNEQFF.

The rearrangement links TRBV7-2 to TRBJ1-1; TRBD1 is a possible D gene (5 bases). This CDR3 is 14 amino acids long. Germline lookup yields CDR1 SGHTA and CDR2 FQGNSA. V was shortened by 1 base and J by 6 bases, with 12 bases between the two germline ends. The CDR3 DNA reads TGTGCCAGCAGCTTAGATCGGGGGTACGCTGAAGCTTTCTTT. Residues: CASSLDRGYAEAFF.

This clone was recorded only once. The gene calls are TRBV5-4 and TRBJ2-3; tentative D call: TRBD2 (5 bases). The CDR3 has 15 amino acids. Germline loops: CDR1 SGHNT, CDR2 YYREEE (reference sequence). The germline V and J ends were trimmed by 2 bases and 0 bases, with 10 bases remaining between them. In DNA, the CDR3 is TGTGCCAGCAGCTTCGACGGAGGAAGCACAGATACGCAGTATTTT. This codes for CASSFDGGSTDTQYF. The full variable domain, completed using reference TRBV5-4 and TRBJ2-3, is ETGVTQSPTHLIKTRGQQVTLRCSSQSGHNTVSWYQQALGQGPQFIFQYYREEENGRGNFPPRFSGLQFPNYSSELNVNALELDDSALYLCASSFDGGSTDTQYFGPGTRLTVL.

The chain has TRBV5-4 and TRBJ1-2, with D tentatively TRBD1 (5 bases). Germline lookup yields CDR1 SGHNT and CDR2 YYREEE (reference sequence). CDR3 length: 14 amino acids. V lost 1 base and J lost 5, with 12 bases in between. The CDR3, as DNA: TGTGCCAGCAGCTTGTCTGTAACAGGTTATGGCTACACCTTC. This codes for CASSLSVTGYGYTF.

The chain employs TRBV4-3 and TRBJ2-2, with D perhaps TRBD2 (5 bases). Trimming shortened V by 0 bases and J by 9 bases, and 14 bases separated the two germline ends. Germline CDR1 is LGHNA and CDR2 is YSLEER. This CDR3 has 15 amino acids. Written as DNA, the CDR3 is TGCGCCAGCAGCCAAGATATTCACACCGGGAGGGAGCTGTTTTTT. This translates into CASSQDIHTGRELFF.

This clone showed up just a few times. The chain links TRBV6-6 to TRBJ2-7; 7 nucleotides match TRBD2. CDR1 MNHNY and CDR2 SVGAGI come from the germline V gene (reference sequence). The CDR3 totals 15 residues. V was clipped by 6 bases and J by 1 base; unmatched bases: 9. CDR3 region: CASSQAPGGSYEQYF. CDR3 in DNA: TGTGCCAGCAGCCAAGCCCCCGGGGGGTCCTACGAGCAGTACTTC.

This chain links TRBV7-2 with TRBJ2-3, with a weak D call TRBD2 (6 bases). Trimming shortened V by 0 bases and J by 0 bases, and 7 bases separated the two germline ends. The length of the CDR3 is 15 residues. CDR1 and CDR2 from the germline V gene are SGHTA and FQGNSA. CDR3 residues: CASSLARGSTDTQYF. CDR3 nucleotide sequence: TGTGCCAGCAGCTTAGCGCGGGGCAGCACAGATACGCAGTATTTT.

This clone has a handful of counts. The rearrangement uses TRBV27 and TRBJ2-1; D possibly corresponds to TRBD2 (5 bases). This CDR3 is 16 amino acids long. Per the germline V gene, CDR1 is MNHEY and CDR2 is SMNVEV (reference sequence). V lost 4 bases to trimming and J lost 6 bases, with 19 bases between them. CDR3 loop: CASSYSWHSGVNEQFF. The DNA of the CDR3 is TGTGCCAGCAGTTACTCGTGGCACTCCGGGGTCAATGAGCAGTTCTTC.

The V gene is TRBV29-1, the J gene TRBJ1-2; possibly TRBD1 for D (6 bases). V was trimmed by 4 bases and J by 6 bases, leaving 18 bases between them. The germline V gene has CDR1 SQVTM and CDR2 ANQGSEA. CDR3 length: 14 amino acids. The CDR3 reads CSVAGVPSFDGYTF. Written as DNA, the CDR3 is TGCAGCGTTGCAGGGGTCCCGTCGTTTGATGGCTACACCTTC.

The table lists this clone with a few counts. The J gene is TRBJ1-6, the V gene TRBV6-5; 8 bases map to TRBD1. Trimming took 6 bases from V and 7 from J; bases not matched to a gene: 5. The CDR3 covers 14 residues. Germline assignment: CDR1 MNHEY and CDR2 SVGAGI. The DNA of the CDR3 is TGTGCCAGCAGGCTTCGGACAGGGAATTCACCCCTCCACTTT. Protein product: CASRLRTGNSPLHF.

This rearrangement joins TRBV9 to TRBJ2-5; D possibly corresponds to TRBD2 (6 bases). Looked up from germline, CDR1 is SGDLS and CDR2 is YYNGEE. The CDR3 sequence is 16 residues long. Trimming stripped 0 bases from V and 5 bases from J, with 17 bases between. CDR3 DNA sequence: TGTGCCAGCAGCGTAGAATCGAATGCGGGGAGGGAGACCCAGTACTTC. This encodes CASSVESNAGRETQYF.

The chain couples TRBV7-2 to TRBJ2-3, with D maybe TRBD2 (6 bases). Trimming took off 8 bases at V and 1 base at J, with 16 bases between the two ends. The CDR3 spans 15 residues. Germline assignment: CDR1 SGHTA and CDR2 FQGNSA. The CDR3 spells CASLRRGGGTDTQYF. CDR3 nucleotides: TGTGCCAGCCTCAGGAGGGGCGGGGGCACAGATACGCAGTATTTT.

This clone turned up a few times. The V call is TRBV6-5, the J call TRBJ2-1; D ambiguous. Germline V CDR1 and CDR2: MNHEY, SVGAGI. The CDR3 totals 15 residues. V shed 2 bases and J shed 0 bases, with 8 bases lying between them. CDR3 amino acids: CASSYKESSYNEQFF. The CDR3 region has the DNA TGTGCCAGCAGTTACAAGGAGAGCTCCTACAATGAGCAGTTCTTC.

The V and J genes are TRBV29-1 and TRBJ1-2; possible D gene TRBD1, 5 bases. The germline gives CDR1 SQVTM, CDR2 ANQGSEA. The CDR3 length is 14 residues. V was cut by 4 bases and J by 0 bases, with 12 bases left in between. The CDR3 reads CSVGGDTTNYGYTF. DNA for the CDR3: TGCAGCGTTGGGGGGGATACAACTAACTATGGCTACACCTTC.

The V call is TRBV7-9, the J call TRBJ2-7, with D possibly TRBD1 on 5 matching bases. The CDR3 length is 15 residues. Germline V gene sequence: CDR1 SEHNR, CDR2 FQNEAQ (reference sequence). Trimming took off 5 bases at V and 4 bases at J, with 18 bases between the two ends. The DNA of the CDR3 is TGTGCCAGCAGCCAGGACAACACACCACAATACGAGCAGTACTTC. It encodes CASSQDNTPQYEQYF.

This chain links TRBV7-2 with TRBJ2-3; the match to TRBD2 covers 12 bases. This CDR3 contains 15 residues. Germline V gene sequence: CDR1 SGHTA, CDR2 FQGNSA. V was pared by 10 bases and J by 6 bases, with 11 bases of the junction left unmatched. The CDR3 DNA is TGTGCCACGAAGTGGTCTAGCGGGGGGGCGGATACGCAGTATTTT. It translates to CATKWSSGGADTQYF.

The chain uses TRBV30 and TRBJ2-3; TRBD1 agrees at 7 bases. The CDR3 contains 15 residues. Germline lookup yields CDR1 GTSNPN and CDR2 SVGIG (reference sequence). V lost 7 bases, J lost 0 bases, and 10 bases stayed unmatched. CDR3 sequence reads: CAFKYPGQSTDTQYF. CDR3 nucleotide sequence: TGTGCCTTCAAATATCCGGGACAGAGCACAGATACGCAGTATTTT.

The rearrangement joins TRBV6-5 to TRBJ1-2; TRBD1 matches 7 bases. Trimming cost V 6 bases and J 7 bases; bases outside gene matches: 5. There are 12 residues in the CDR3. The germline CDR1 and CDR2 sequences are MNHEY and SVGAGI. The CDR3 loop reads CASRGDRVGYTF. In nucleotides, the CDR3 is TGTGCCAGCAGGGGGGACAGAGTTGGCTACACCTTC.

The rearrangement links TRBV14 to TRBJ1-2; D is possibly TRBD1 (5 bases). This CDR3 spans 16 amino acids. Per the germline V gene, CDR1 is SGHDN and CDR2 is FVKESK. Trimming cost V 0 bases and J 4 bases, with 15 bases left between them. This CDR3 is CASSQDHRGALYGYTF. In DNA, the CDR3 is TGTGCCAGCAGCCAAGATCATAGGGGTGCGCTCTATGGCTACACCTTC.

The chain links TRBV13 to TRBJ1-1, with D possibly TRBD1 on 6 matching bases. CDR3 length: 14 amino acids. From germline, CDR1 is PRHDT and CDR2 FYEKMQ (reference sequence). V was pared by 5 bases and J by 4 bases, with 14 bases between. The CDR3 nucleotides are TGTGCCAGCAGCCTTTCCACAGGGTTCACTGAAGCTTTCTTT. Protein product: CASSLSTGFTEAFF.

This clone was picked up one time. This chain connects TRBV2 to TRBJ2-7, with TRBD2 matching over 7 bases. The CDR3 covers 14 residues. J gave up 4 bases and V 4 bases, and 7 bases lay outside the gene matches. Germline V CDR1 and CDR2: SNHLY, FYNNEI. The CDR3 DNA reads TGTGCCAGCAGTGCGCGGGGGTTGTCGTACGAGCAGTACTTC. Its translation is CASSARGLSYEQYF.

CDR3 in DNA: TGCAGCGTACGCAACAGGGGGGCTAATGAAAAACTGTTTTTT. Residues: CSVRNRGANEKLFF. The J gene is TRBJ1-4, the V gene TRBV29-1; TRBD1 agrees at 8 bases. There are 14 residues in the CDR3. Germline CDR1 and CDR2: SQVTM and ANQGSEA. Germline trimming cut 6 bases from V and 3 bases from J; bases unmatched to any gene: 6.

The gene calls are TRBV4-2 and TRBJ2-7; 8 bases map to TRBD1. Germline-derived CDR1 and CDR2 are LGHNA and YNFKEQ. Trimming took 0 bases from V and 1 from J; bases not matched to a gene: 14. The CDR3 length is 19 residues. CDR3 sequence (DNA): TGTGCCAGCAGCCAAGATCCCGGACAGGGAGCCCTAAGGTCCTACGAGCAGTACTTC. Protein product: CASSQDPGQGALRSYEQYF.